Below, 25 T cell receptor beta chains from the same sample are listed, as sequenced in a study of spatial heterogeneity in lung cancer. Whole-study results and caveats: It was found that expanded intratumoral alpha and beta TCR counts tracked tumor mutation counts.

Time point meaning: sample taken at primary tumor resection. What these receptors recognize is not known. TCRdb passed the 5' RACE reads through MiXCR, listing each CDR3 protein once. Its clone listing holds approximately 49 distinct CDR3 sequences. The specimen was lung tumor tissue, collected at surgery. The origin of the receptors is a male donor with early-stage non-small cell lung cancer.

This clonotype is deemed large (0.1 to 1%). The library was designed around alpha chains, so this beta chain is a stray read whose abundance carries little weight. The V call is TRBV24-1, the J call TRBJ2-1, with a possible D match to TRBD1 (5 bases). Trimming removed 3 bases at V and 3 bases at J, with 8 bases between. The CDR3 is 14 amino acids. Germline V gene lookup returns CDR1 KGHDR and CDR2 SFDVKD. The chain's CDR3 is CATSDAGNYNEQFF. The DNA for the CDR3 is TGTGCCACCAGTGATGCAGGGAACTACAATGAGCAGTTCTTC.

This clonotype counts as hyperexpanded. For a library built for alpha chains, this beta chain is a stray read; little rests on its size. The chain couples TRBV4-2 to TRBJ2-7, with 12 bases matching TRBD2. Germline CDR1 and CDR2: LGHNA and YNFKEQ. This CDR3 is 16 amino acids long. Losses at the gene ends were 0 bases for V and 3 bases for J; bases not matched to a gene: 3. CDR3 loop: CASSQELAGGYYEQYF. CDR3 coding DNA: TGTGCCAGCAGCCAAGAACTAGCGGGAGGTTACTACGAGCAGTACTTC.

This clonotype occurred a few times. This beta chain lies outside the target of a library built for alpha chains; its clone size means little. The gene calls are TRBV10-1 and TRBJ1-1; unclear D gene. Germline CDR1 and CDR2: WNHNN and SYGVQD (reference sequence). This CDR3 spans 13 amino acids. Deletions cut 6 bases from V and 1 base from J, with 9 bases between. The CDR3 nucleotides read TGCGCCAGCAGGACCGCCAAGAACACTGAAGCTTTCTTT. Translation: CASRTAKNTEAFF.

In the case of this clonotype: This beta chain turned up in a library designed for alpha chains; as an off-target read, its abundance says little. V and J are TRBV11-2 and TRBJ1-2; 9 bases fit TRBD1. Trimming took 6 bases from V and 3 from J; bases not matched to a gene: 5. The germline CDR1 and CDR2 sequences are SGHAT and FQNNGV. The length of the CDR3 is 14 residues. The CDR3 protein is CASRGTGRDYGYTF. The CDR3 DNA follows: TGTGCCAGCAGAGGGACAGGGAGGGACTATGGCTACACCTTC.

This clonotype is hyperexpanded. The library was designed around alpha chains, so this beta chain is a stray read whose abundance carries little weight. The V call is TRBV2, the J call TRBJ2-3; 13 bases align to TRBD2. The ends lost 1 base at V and 3 bases at J; junction bases unmatched: 1. The CDR3 totals 16 residues. Per the germline V gene, CDR1 is SNHLY and CDR2 is FYNNEI. CDR3 nucleotide sequence: TGTGCCAGCAGTGAAGGGACTAGCGGGAGTACAGATACGCAGTATTTT. Translation: CASSEGTSGSTDTQYF.

This clonotype was found a few times. A library prepared for alpha chains yielded this beta chain as an off-target read; its size is of little meaning. The V and J genes are TRBV20-1 and TRBJ2-1; either TRBD1 or TRBD2 may supply D (5 bases each). CDR1 DFQATT and CDR2 SNEGSKA come from the germline V gene (reference sequence). This CDR3 has 14 residues. V shed 2 bases and J shed 7 bases, with 15 bases lying between them. The CDR3 spells CSARTGRIINEQFF. The CDR3 DNA is TGCAGTGCTAGAACGGGACGGATTATAAATGAGCAGTTCTTC.

This clonotype was observed a few times. Since the library was made to target alpha chains, this beta chain is a stray read and its abundance is not meaningful. V gene TRBV24-1 combines with J gene TRBJ2-1; D gene ambiguous. V was trimmed by 5 bases and J by 6 bases, leaving 16 bases between them. The CDR3 sequence is 15 residues long. Germline values: CDR1 KGHDR, CDR2 SFDVKD. The CDR3 is CATSGATRTLNEQFF. CDR3 DNA: TGTGCCACCAGTGGGGCCACGCGCACCCTCAATGAGCAGTTCTTC.

This clonotype was detected a few times. Since it is a stray read in a library aimed at alpha chains, this beta chain has a size that is not meaningful. The chain joins TRBV27 to TRBJ1-1; D perhaps matches TRBD1 (6 bases). Trimming stripped 6 bases from V and 6 bases from J, with 14 bases between. The germline CDR1 and CDR2 sequences are MNHEY and SMNVEV (reference sequence). CDR3 size: 13 residues. The CDR3 reads CASSQGSSAEAFF. CDR3 nucleotides: TGTGCCAGCAGCCAGGGGAGTTCGGCTGAAGCTTTCTTT.

This clonotype is hyperexpanded. The library was prepared for alpha chains; this beta chain is a stray read, so its frequency means little. The chain is built from TRBV24-1 and TRBJ2-2; D may be TRBD2 (5 bases). Trimming removed 5 bases at V and 3 bases at J, with 9 bases between. The CDR3 covers 14 residues. Germline V gene lookup returns CDR1 KGHDR and CDR2 SFDVKD. CDR3 nucleotide sequence: TGTGCCACCAGTGCGGCGGGCTACACCGGGGAGCTGTTTTTT. This translates into CATSAAGYTGELFF.

This clonotype was picked up a small number of times. A library made for alpha chains picked up this beta chain off target, so its size means little. The gene calls are TRBV4-2 and TRBJ2-1; a weak D match, TRBD1 (6 bases). Germline V CDR1 and CDR2: LGHNA, YNFKEQ. V was trimmed by 0 bases and J by 2 bases, leaving 14 bases between them. This CDR3 region has 17 residues. Here the CDR3 reads CASSQEDPAGAYNEQFF. Here the CDR3 DNA reads TGTGCCAGCAGCCAAGAGGATCCGGCAGGGGCCTACAATGAGCAGTTCTTC.

Comments on this clonotype: A read error may be the cause here, since a much bigger clone is one base away. Because this beta chain is a stray read in a library intended to capture alpha chains, its abundance should not be given much weight. The gene calls are TRBV24-1 and TRBJ2-2; tentative D call: TRBD2 (5 bases). This CDR3 contains 14 residues. Germline loops: CDR1 KGHDR, CDR2 SFDVKD. The CDR3 loop is CVTSAAGYTGELFF. In DNA form, the CDR3 reads TGTGTCACCAGTGCGGCGGGCTACACCGGGGAGCTGTTTTTT.

This clonotype was seen more than once but under ten times. The library was designed around alpha chains, so this beta chain is a stray read whose abundance carries little weight. The chain has TRBV7-9 and TRBJ1-2; no reliable D call. The V and J ends lost 0 bases and 0 bases respectively, with 8 bases between them. Germline V gene lookup returns CDR1 SEHNR and CDR2 FQNEAQ (reference sequence). CDR3 size: 15 residues. The CDR3 is CASSLAGGTNYGYTF. DNA for the CDR3: TGTGCCAGCAGCTTAGCGGGCGGAACTAACTATGGCTACACCTTC.

This clonotype was observed a handful of times. This beta chain is a stray sequence in a library constructed for alpha chains; its clone size is not meaningful. The rearrangement joins TRBV12-3 or TRBV12-4 to TRBJ2-7, with 7 bases that match TRBD1. The CDR3 contains 15 residues. Trimming removed 5 bases from V and 0 bases from J; junction bases left unmatched: 7. The DNA of the CDR3 is TGTGCCAGCAGTGCCGACAGGGTATTCTCCTACGAGCAGTACTTC. Its protein is CASSADRVFSYEQYF.

In this sample, this clonotype is hyperexpanded. The library was prepared for alpha chains; this beta chain is a stray read, so its frequency means little. This chain joins TRBV6-5 and TRBJ2-7; perhaps TRBD1 as D (5 bases). V was cut by 0 bases and J by 6 bases, with 9 bases left in between. The CDR3 is made up of 13 amino acids. From germline, CDR1 is MNHEY and CDR2 SVGAGI. DNA of the CDR3: TGTGCCAGCAGTTACTCGAAGGGGTCCGAGCAGTACTTC. This translates into CASSYSKGSEQYF.

To note about this clonotype: The library was designed around alpha chains, so this beta chain is a stray read whose abundance carries little weight. This chain links TRBV6-6 with TRBJ1-1; TRBD1 aligns across 12 bases. Trimming took 6 bases from V and 4 from J; bases not matched to a gene: 9. The CDR3 loop spans 16 amino acids. Germline lookup yields CDR1 MNHNY and CDR2 SVGAGI (reference sequence). In nucleotides, the CDR3 is TGTGCCAGCAGGCTGCCGGGACAGGGGGCGAGCACTGAAGCTTTCTTT. Its translation is CASRLPGQGASTEAFF.

In regard to this clonotype: The library was prepared for alpha chains; this beta chain is a stray read, so its frequency means little. This CDR3 is CASSPNRGDNEQFF. The CDR3 region has the DNA TGTGCCAGCTCACCAAACCGGGGGGACAATGAGCAGTTCTTC. V usage is TRBV18 and J usage is TRBJ2-1, with 7 positions matching TRBD2. The V segment lost 2 bases and the J segment 5 bases; nucleotides outside the gene matches: 3. CDR1 and CDR2 (germline): KGHSH, LQKENI. The CDR3 runs 14 residues.

Only a few counts were recorded for this clonotype. This beta chain is an off-target read within a library intended for alpha chains, so its frequency means little. The rearrangement joins TRBV19 to TRBJ2-7; 8 nucleotides align to TRBD1. The V segment lost 5 bases and the J segment 3 bases; nucleotides outside the gene matches: 6. The CDR3 has 14 amino acids. Germline CDR1 is LNHDA and CDR2 is SQIVND (reference sequence). The CDR3 sequence is CASSSGTGSYEQYF. The CDR3, as DNA: TGTGCCAGTAGTTCAGGGACAGGCAGCTACGAGCAGTACTTC.

Relative to its sample, this clonotype is hyperexpanded (1% or more). This beta chain lies outside the target of a library built for alpha chains; its clone size means little. The chain employs TRBV6-5 and TRBJ2-7; 9 bases line up with TRBD2. V shed 2 bases, J shed 6 bases, and the junction held 8 bases outside the gene matches. Germline assignment: CDR1 MNHEY and CDR2 SVGAGI. The CDR3 sequence is 15 residues long. CDR3 nucleotides: TGTGCCAGCAGTTACGGCGGGGGGGCCGGCGGCGAGCAGTACTTC. This sequence encodes CASSYGGGAGGEQYF.

A word on this clonotype: The library was prepared for alpha chains; this beta chain is a stray read, so its frequency means little. V usage is TRBV5-1 and J usage is TRBJ2-5; 7 bases agree with TRBD1. V lost 5 bases to trimming and J lost 0 bases; unmatched junction nucleotides: 7. The germline V gene has CDR1 SGHRS and CDR2 YFSETQ. The CDR3 is made up of 15 amino acids. CDR3 in amino acids: CASSTGDPYQETQYF. DNA of the CDR3: TGCGCCAGCAGTACAGGGGATCCCTACCAAGAGACCCAGTACTTC.

By sample share, this clonotype is hyperexpanded. This beta chain came through as a stray read in a library set up for alpha chains, and its size says little. The chain recombines TRBV24-1 with TRBJ2-1; 7 bases agree with TRBD2. The trim removed 3 bases at V and 2 bases at J, leaving 0 bases unmatched. This CDR3 spans 14 amino acids. The V gene's germline CDR1 is KGHDR and CDR2 SFDVKD. CDR3 residues: CATSDAGAYNEQFF. In DNA form, the CDR3 reads TGTGCCACCAGTGATGCGGGGGCCTACAATGAGCAGTTCTTC.

For this clonotype: As an off-target read in a library built for alpha chains, this beta chain has a frequency of little significance. The chain has TRBV6-6 and TRBJ1-2, with a possible D match to TRBD1 (5 bases). V lost 7 bases and J 4 bases, leaving 16 bases between the germline ends. Germline CDR1 is MNHNY and CDR2 is SVGAGI (reference sequence). The CDR3 covers 14 residues. CDR3 loop: CASTNWGVSYGYTF. As DNA, the CDR3 is TGTGCCAGCACCAACTGGGGGGTCAGCTATGGCTACACCTTC.

As regards this clonotype: Being off target in a library aimed at alpha chains, this beta chain has a size of little meaning. The CDR3 DNA reads as TGTGCCAGCAGTTTGGCAACAGGGGGCTTCGCAGATACGCAGTATTTT. Its translation: CASSLATGGFADTQYF. The J gene is TRBJ2-3, the V gene TRBV28, with TRBD1 identical over 9 bases. The CDR3 covers 16 residues. The germline V gene has CDR1 MDHEN and CDR2 SYDVKM. V shed 3 bases, J shed 4 bases, and the junction held 8 bases outside the gene matches.

By sample share, this clonotype is hyperexpanded (1% or more). A library prepared for alpha chains yielded this beta chain as an off-target read; its size is of little meaning. CDR3 nucleotide sequence: TGTGCCAGCAGCTCCCAGTTGAACTATGGCTACACCTTC. Amino acids: CASSSQLNYGYTF. V is TRBV7-2 and J is TRBJ1-2; D is unresolved. Germline loops: CDR1 SGHTA, CDR2 FQGNSA. V was trimmed by 4 bases and J by 2 bases, leaving 8 bases between them. This CDR3 is 13 amino acids long.

With regard to this clonotype: This beta chain slipped into a library made for alpha chains as a stray read, so its size is not meaningful. The chain links TRBV6-5 to TRBJ2-7; 9 bases fit TRBD1. The CDR3 covers 14 residues. The ends lost 5 bases at V and 6 bases at J; junction bases unmatched: 8. Germline CDR1 is MNHEY and CDR2 is SVGAGI. DNA of the CDR3: TGTGCCAGCAGTAACGGGGACAGGGTCTCCGAGCAGTACTTC. Protein sequence: CASSNGDRVSEQYF.

Only a few counts were recorded for this clonotype. Since it is a stray read in a library aimed at alpha chains, this beta chain has a size that is not meaningful. The chain combines TRBV29-1 with TRBJ2-1; a weak D match, TRBD2 (5 bases). CDR1 SQVTM and CDR2 ANQGSEA come from the germline V gene. The CDR3 has 10 residues. Trimming stripped 4 bases from V and 7 bases from J, with 5 bases between. The CDR3 spells CSVGRNEQFF. The CDR3 nucleotides read TGCAGCGTTGGGAGGAATGAGCAGTTCTTC.